In its sample, the clone carrying this TCR beta chain was seen many times. Its antigen remains unidentified. The V gene's germline CDR1 is MNHEY and CDR2 SVGAGI. J lost 6 bases, V lost 5 bases, and 9 bases had no gene match. The CDR3 is 15 amino acids. TCRdb re-derived calls from the reads in MiXCR, one entry per CDR3 protein. The sample yields about 240,000 distinct CDR3 sequences, approximately 7% seen once. The data were taken from a study of T cell repertoires in cytomegalovirus infection. At the level of the study: Indications of both CMV infection and matching HLA type were provided by public TCR beta signatures.

Study observations and caveats: In two of eight donors, the top clonotype was HLA-C-restricted CMV-specific.

Specimen: PBMCs. The rearrangement uses TRBV6-5 and TRBJ2-7; 11 bases match TRBD1. The sequence derives from a human donor in good health (CMV status not recorded). Some clones in this sample may be carry-over from other donors' samples. The CDR3 nucleotides are TGTGCCAGCAGTAAGGCACCCGGGACAGGGGGCGAGCAGTACTTC. Encoded protein: CASSKAPGTGGEQYF.